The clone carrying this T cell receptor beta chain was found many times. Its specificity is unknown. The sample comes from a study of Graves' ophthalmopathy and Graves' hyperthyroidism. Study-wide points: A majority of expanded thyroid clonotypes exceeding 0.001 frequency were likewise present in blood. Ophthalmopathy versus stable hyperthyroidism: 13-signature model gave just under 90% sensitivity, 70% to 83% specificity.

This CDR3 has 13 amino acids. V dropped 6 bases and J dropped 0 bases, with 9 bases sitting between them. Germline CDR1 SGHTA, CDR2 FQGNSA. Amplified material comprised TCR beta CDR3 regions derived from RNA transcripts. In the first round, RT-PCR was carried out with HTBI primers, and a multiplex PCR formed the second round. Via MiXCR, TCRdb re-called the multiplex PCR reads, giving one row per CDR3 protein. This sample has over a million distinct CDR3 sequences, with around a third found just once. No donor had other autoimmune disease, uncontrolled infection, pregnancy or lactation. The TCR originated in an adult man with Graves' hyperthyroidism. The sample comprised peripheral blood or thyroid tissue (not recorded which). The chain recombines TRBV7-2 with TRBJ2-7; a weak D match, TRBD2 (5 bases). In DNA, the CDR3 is TGTGCCAGCAGACTGACTAACTCCTACGAGCAGTACTTC. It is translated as CASRLTNSYEQYF.